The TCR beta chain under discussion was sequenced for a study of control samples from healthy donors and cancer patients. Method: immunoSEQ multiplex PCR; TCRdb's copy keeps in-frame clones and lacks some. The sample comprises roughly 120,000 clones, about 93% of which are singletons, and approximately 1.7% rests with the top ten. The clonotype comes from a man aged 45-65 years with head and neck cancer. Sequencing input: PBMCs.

The CDR3 DNA reads as TGTGCCAGCAGCTCGCCCCACTACACCGGGGAGCTGTTTTTT. This encodes CASSSPHYTGELFF. The gene calls are TRBV7-2 and TRBJ2-2; the D is unclear. The CDR3 loop spans 14 amino acids. Germline CDR1 reads SGHTA; CDR2 reads FQGNSA. Trimming pared 4 bases from V and 3 bases from J, leaving 9 bases between.